This paragraph covers one TCR beta chain sequence. Its antigen remains unidentified. 13 Jbeta primers and 60 Vbeta primers were used for the PCR. Data came from immunoSEQ multiplex PCR; TCRdb stores just in-frame clones and leaves some out. In the table there are more than 80,000 clones, approximately 80% of which are singletons. These data belong to a study of cytomegalovirus exposure and HLA in healthy donors. Study-wide results and caveats: An analysis was carried out at a later point. It showed that HLA-associated TCR beta chains were more clonally expanded than equally common non-associated chains. A reported reduction in N-insertions relative to the approximately 640-donor mean was seen in an Asian-associated ancestry cluster in a later analysis.

In germline, CDR1 is SGHNT, CDR2 YYREEE (reference sequence). The ends were cut back, 3 bases at V and 7 bases at J, with 16 bases in the middle. The CDR3 has 14 amino acids. The receptor comes from a man between 60 and 75 years old in good health and CMV-seronegative. Sequenced input: PBMCs. This chain uses TRBV5-4 with TRBJ1-2, with a weak D call TRBD1 (6 bases). The CDR3 DNA follows: TGTGCCAGCAGCTCCTGGGACATCTCTTTTGGCTACACCTTC. Residues: CASSSWDISFGYTF.